The clone carrying this T cell receptor beta chain was counted once. Its antigen is still unknown. A much larger clone lies a single base off, so this may be a read error. The CDR3 runs to 13 residues. This sample was taken from a study of regulatory T cells in long-lasting Graves disease. Time point reported: persistent/refractory GD, antithyroid drugs over 5 years with positive TRAb. The TCR library was made from RNA extracted from PBMCs. A roughly 8.6-milliliter sample of peripheral blood was drawn into EDTA tubes. To make TCR beta libraries, researchers used iRepertoire HTBI primers and Arm-PCR of CDR3 regions. One entry per CDR3 protein, called by TCRdb with MiXCR from the multiplex PCR reads. This repertoire shows about 460,000 distinct CDR3 sequences, about 20% found once; its top ten account for over 10%. Study observations and caveats: Accuracy could have been hurt by small sample size. Favoring TRBV28, TRBJ1-2 and TRBJ2-5 was a feature seen in persistent disease. New patients shared over 900 public clonotypes, and persistent patients shared more, with about 2,700.

The material was peripheral blood mononuclear cells (PBMCs), obtained when the disease was refractory, from a patient treated with antithyroid drugs. J is TRBJ1-1 and V is TRBV12-3 or TRBV12-4; D uncertain. This clonotype was obtained from a female donor with Graves disease. CDR3 residues: CASSLLGNREASF. Here the CDR3 DNA reads TGTGCCAGCAGTTTGCTCGGAAACCGGGAAGCTTCCTTT.